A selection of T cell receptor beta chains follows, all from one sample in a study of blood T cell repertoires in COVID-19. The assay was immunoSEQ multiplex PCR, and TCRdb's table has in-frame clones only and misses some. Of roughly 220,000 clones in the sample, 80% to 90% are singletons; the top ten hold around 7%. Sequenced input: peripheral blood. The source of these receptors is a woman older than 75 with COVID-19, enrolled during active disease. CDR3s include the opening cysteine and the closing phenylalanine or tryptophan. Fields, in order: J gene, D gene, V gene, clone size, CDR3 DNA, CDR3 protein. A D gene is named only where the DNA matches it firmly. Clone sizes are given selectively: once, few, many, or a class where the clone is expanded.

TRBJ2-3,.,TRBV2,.,TGTGCCAGCAGTGAACGACGGGAACTAGGAGATACGCAGTATTTT,CASSERRELGDTQYF
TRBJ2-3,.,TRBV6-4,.,TGTGCCAGCAGTGATGAGGGCGGGGATACGCAGTATTTT,CASSDEGGDTQYF
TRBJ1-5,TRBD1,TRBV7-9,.,TGTGCCAGCAGCCCTCCGGGGACAGGCAATCAGCCCCAGCATTTT,CASSPPGTGNQPQHF
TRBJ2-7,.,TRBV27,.,TGTGCCAGCAGCTACCGGGGAAACTACGAGCAGTACTTC,CASSYRGNYEQYF
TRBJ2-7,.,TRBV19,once,TGTGCCAGTAGCCAATTCGACGGGCGGGTCTACGAGCAGTACTTC,CASSQFDGRVYEQYF
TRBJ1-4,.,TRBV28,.,TGTGCCAGCAGCCTCCCCGGGGGGCTGAATGAAAAACTGTTTTTT,CASSLPGGLNEKLFF
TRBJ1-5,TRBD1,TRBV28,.,TGTGCCAGCAATAAGGACAGGGGAGGGAATCAGCCCCAGCATTTT,CASNKDRGGNQPQHF
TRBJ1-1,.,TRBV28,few,TGTGCCAGCAGTTTTATGGGTCAAACCAGACAGAGCATGAACACTGAAGCTTTCTTT,CASSFMGQTRQSMNTEAFF
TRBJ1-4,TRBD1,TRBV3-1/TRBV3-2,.,TGTGCCAGCAGCCCGCGGACAGGGGGGATTGAAAAACTGTTTTTT,CASSPRTGGIEKLFF
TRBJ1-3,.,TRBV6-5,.,TGTGCCAGCACAGTCGTGTACTCTGGAAACACCATATATTTT,CASTVVYSGNTIYF